The 20 T cell receptor beta chains below come from one sample, sequenced in a study of PD-L1 blockade in urothelial cancer. Produced via immunoSEQ multiplex PCR; TCRdb's table is partial and in-frame only. Among tens of thousands of clones listed, 70% to 90% were seen once. This material consisted of PBMCs, taken around atezolizumab (anti-PD-L1) treatment. The receptors derive from a man in his 60s with urothelial cancer.

The chain links TRBV4-1 to TRBJ1-2; TRBD1 matches at 9 bases. The germline CDR1 and CDR2 sequences are MGHRA and YSYEKL. The CDR3 extends over 15 amino acids. Trimming took 2 bases from V and 4 from J; bases not matched to a gene: 5. The CDR3 nucleotides are TGCGCCAGCAGCCAAAGGACAGGGGCCTTCTATGGCTACACCTTC. Its translation is CASSQRTGAFYGYTF.

This chain connects TRBV28 to TRBJ1-3, with 8 positions matching TRBD1. The germline CDR1 and CDR2 sequences are MDHEN and SYDVKM. The CDR3 totals 16 residues. Unmatched junction bases numbered 7, after V lost 2 bases and J lost 4 bases. The CDR3 here is CASSLLGQGEGNTIYF. The CDR3 bases are TGTGCCAGCAGTTTACTTGGACAGGGCGAAGGAAACACCATATATTTT.

The V gene is TRBV27, the J gene TRBJ2-1; 10 bases are shared with TRBD1. V gave up 3 bases and J gave up 2 bases; unmatched junction bases: 10. CDR1 is MNHEY and CDR2 is SMNVEV in the germline V gene (reference sequence). The CDR3 has 18 amino acids. The CDR3 nucleotides read TGTGCCAGCAGTTTTTTGGGACAGGGGTCGAGTACCTACAATGAGCAGTTCTTC. As protein: CASSFLGQGSSTYNEQFF.

The rearrangement uses TRBV9 and TRBJ2-3, with 8 bases fitting TRBD2. Germline trimming cut 4 bases from V and 4 bases from J; bases unmatched to any gene: 8. The CDR3 totals 15 residues. Germline-derived CDR1 and CDR2 are SGDLS and YYNGEE. The CDR3 loop is CASSFPGTRSDTQYF. CDR3 bases: TGTGCCAGCAGCTTCCCCGGGACTAGGTCAGATACGCAGTATTTT.

The chain links TRBV5-1 to TRBJ1-5; no firm D call. Trimming removed 0 bases from V and 4 bases from J, with 14 bases in between. Germline CDR1 SGHRS, CDR2 YFSETQ. The CDR3 is 16 residues long. CDR3 DNA: TGCGCCAGCAGCTTGGGGGCAGGAATGAATAATCAGCCCCAGCATTTT. Its protein product is CASSLGAGMNNQPQHF. Full variable domain (missing parts from reference TRBV5-1 and TRBJ1-5): KAGVTQTPRYLIKTRGQQVTLSCSPISGHRSVSWYQQTPGQGLQFLFEYFSETQRNKGNFPGRFSGRQFSNSRSEMNVSTLELGDSALYLCASSLGAGMNNQPQHFGDGTRLSIL.

The rearrangement links TRBV11-3 to TRBJ2-1, with a possible D match to TRBD2 (6 bases). Germline CDR1 SGHNT, CDR2 YENEEA. The germline V and J ends were trimmed by 4 bases and 3 bases, with 22 bases remaining between them. This CDR3 contains 18 residues. CDR3 sequence: CASSSRERGSPRYNEQFF. As DNA, the CDR3 is TGTGCCAGCAGCTCCAGGGAACGGGGGAGTCCCCGCTACAATGAGCAGTTCTTC.

The rearrangement uses TRBV19 and TRBJ2-7; 8 bases match TRBD2. V lost 5 bases to trimming and J lost 9 bases; unmatched junction nucleotides: 12. Germline V gene data show CDR1 as LNHDA and CDR2 as SQIVND (reference sequence). The length of the CDR3 is 14 residues. CDR3 sequence reads: CASSSSLGTRTQYF. DNA of the CDR3: TGTGCCAGTAGTTCCTCACTCGGGACTAGGACGCAGTACTTC.

V is TRBV14 and J is TRBJ2-2, with D possibly matching TRBD1 (5 bases). V was cut by 4 bases and J by 7 bases, with 10 bases left in between. The CDR3 contains 13 residues. Germline V CDR1 and CDR2: SGHDN, FVKESK. Written as DNA, the CDR3 is TGTGCCAGCAGCCGGACATGGCTCGGGGAGCTGTTTTTT. This codes for CASSRTWLGELFF.

The rearrangement links TRBV5-6 to TRBJ2-7; D is unclear. Germline loops: CDR1 SGHDT, CDR2 YYEEEE. V was cut by 3 bases and J by 4 bases, with 2 bases left in between. The CDR3 runs to 10 residues. CDR3 loop: CASSSYEQYF. The DNA for the CDR3 is TGTGCCAGCAGCTCGTACGAGCAGTACTTC. The full variable domain, completed using reference TRBV5-6 and TRBJ2-7, is DAGVTQSPTHLIKTRGQQVTLRCSPKSGHDTVSWYQQALGQGPQFIFQYYEEEERQRGNFPDRFSGHQFPNYSSELNVNALLLGDSALYLCASSSYEQYFGPGTRLTVT.

V gene TRBV30 combines with J gene TRBJ2-7; 8 bases align to TRBD2. Germline V gives CDR1 GTSNPN, CDR2 SVGIG (reference sequence). The CDR3 runs to 14 residues. V lost 0 bases, J lost 7 bases, and 8 bases stayed unmatched. The CDR3 loop reads CAWSVGTGGREQYF. The CDR3 bases are TGTGCCTGGAGTGTAGGAACGGGGGGGAGGGAGCAGTACTTC.

V gene TRBV15 combines with J gene TRBJ1-5, with 7 positions matching TRBD1. Per the germline V gene, CDR1 is LNHNV and CDR2 is YYDKDF (reference sequence). Trimming removed 4 bases from V and 4 bases from J; junction bases left unmatched: 4. The CDR3 consists of 14 residues. The CDR3 nucleotides read TGTGCCACCAGCACGGGACAGCATAATCAGCCCCAGCATTTT. This codes for CATSTGQHNQPQHF.

The chain has TRBV6-4 and TRBJ2-2, with no clear D. Germline assignment: CDR1 MRHNA and CDR2 SNTAGT. CDR3 length equals 13 residues. Trimming stripped 4 bases from V and 4 bases from J, with 7 bases between. Written as DNA, the CDR3 is TGTGCCAGCAGTGGGGCCTCCACCGGGGAGCTGTTTTTT. This translates into CASSGASTGELFF.

This rearrangement joins TRBV7-2 to TRBJ2-7; D ambiguous. The germline CDR1 and CDR2 sequences are SGHTA and FQGNSA. The CDR3 runs 13 residues. The V end lost 2 bases, the J end lost 2 bases, and 7 bases lay between the germline ends. DNA of the CDR3: TGTGCCAGCAGCTTACTAGAAGCCTACGAGCAGTACTTC. It specifies CASSLLEAYEQYF.

CDR3 in DNA: TGTGCCAGCAGCTTAGTGGGGACTAGCGTTGGGCTAGAGCAGTACTTC. Translating it yields CASSLVGTSVGLEQYF. This chain links TRBV7-2 with TRBJ2-7; 10 bases are shared with TRBD2. Unmatched junction bases numbered 10, after V lost 1 base and J lost 7 bases. The CDR3 totals 16 residues. Germline assignment: CDR1 SGHTA and CDR2 FQGNSA.

The V gene is TRBV5-1, the J gene TRBJ2-3, with D hard to call. From germline, CDR1 is SGHRS and CDR2 YFSETQ. The CDR3 loop spans 13 amino acids. Trimming left V 0 bases short and J 6 bases short, with 8 bases between. The CDR3 nucleotides are TGCGCCAGCAGCTTGGCCTTTCCGGATACGCAGTATTTT. This gives the protein CASSLAFPDTQYF.

This clone has just a few counts. The V call is TRBV12-2, the J call TRBJ2-5; the table's TRBD2 call for D was not verified on the DNA. TRBV12-2 is an annotated pseudogene. This CDR3 has 16 amino acids. The CDR3 DNA sequence: TGTGCAAGTCGCTTAGGTCCGATGGCGGACCAAGAGACCCAGTACTTC. Translating gives CASRLGPMADQETQYF.

J is TRBJ2-3 and V is TRBV29-1; 7 nucleotides line up with TRBD1. Trimming cost V 5 bases and J 4 bases; bases outside gene matches: 12. In germline, CDR1 is SQVTM, CDR2 ANQGSEA. This CDR3 spans 15 amino acids. This chain's CDR3 is CSVPRTGALSDTQYF. The CDR3 DNA reads as TGCAGCGTTCCACGAACAGGGGCTCTTTCAGATACGCAGTATTTT.

The rearrangement links TRBV10-3 to TRBJ2-5; possibly TRBD1 for D (5 bases). This CDR3 comprises 12 residues. V shed 4 bases and J shed 2 bases, with 5 bases lying between them. Germline V gene data show CDR1 as ENHRY and CDR2 as SYGVKD. CDR3 amino acids: CAISGTQETQYF. The CDR3 DNA reads as TGTGCCATCAGTGGGACACAAGAGACCCAGTACTTC.

CDR3 sequence (DNA): TGTGCCAGCAGTAGCGGCTCTCGCGGGGCCTACAATGAGCAGTTCTTC. It codes for CASSSGSRGAYNEQFF. This chain uses TRBV28 with TRBJ2-1; the D gene is possibly TRBD2 (6 bases). Germline CDR1 is MDHEN and CDR2 is SYDVKM. The V and J ends lost 5 bases and 2 bases respectively, with 16 bases between them. The CDR3 loop spans 16 amino acids.

V and J are TRBV10-3 and TRBJ2-3; 9 nucleotides line up with TRBD2. The CDR3 covers 16 residues. The V segment lost 11 bases and the J segment 2 bases; nucleotides outside the gene matches: 14. Germline CDR1 ENHRY, CDR2 SYGVKD. The CDR3 protein is CAVGGSGGPYTDTQYF. The CDR3 region has the DNA TGTGCCGTGGGGGGCAGCGGGGGGCCGTACACAGATACGCAGTATTTT.